Below, 6 T cell receptor beta chains from the same sample are listed, as sequenced in a study of cytomegalovirus exposure and HLA in healthy donors. The PCR used 60 Vbeta and 13 Jbeta primers. Profiling relied on immunoSEQ multiplex PCR, and the TCRdb table lists in-frame clones only, not all of them. The sample has approximately 90,000 clones; about 63% are singletons. Sequencing input: PBMCs. These receptors all come from a woman in her twenties or thirties in good health and CMV-seronegative.

This clone was counted a few times. V usage is TRBV9 and J usage is TRBJ2-3, with D possibly matching TRBD2 (5 bases). V shed 2 bases and J shed 2 bases, with 12 bases lying between them. The length of the CDR3 is 15 residues. CDR1 SGDLS and CDR2 YYNGEE come from the germline V gene. The CDR3 is CASSVSLEPTDTQYF. The CDR3 DNA is TGTGCCAGCAGCGTGTCACTAGAACCCACAGATACGCAGTATTTT.

A few counts support this clone. This rearrangement joins TRBV5-1 to TRBJ1-3; 11 positions agree with TRBD1. The CDR3 spans 15 residues. The trim removed 4 bases at V and 6 bases at J, leaving 6 bases unmatched. In germline, CDR1 is SGHRS, CDR2 YFSETQ. The CDR3, as DNA: TGCGCCAGCAGCCCCCCCGGACAGGGGGCAAACACCATATATTTT. It encodes CASSPPGQGANTIYF.

V is TRBV6-1 and J is TRBJ2-7, with 8 bases fitting TRBD2. Germline values: CDR1 MNHNS, CDR2 SASEGT. Losses at the gene ends were 5 bases for V and 6 bases for J; bases not matched to a gene: 6. The CDR3 is 13 residues long. CDR3 region: CASSPGRVSEQYF. The DNA of the CDR3 is TGTGCCAGCAGTCCCGGGAGGGTGAGCGAGCAGTACTTC.

This clone has more than one count but fewer than ten. The chain recombines TRBV29-1 with TRBJ2-3; 11 bases map to TRBD2. This CDR3 region has 14 residues. Germline values: CDR1 SQVTM, CDR2 ANQGSEA. The junction had 5 bases not matched to a gene; V was cut back by 2 bases and J by 7 bases. The CDR3 nucleotides read TGCAGCGTTGAAAAGCTAGCGGGGGGAAATACGCAGTATTTT. Its protein product is CSVEKLAGGNTQYF.

The rearrangement joins TRBV30 to TRBJ1-2; the D is unclear. Trimming removed 0 bases at V and 7 bases at J, with 6 bases between. The germline V gene has CDR1 GTSNPN and CDR2 SVGIG (reference sequence). The CDR3 consists of 11 residues. The CDR3 sequence: CAWSVYSGYTF. CDR3 bases: TGTGCCTGGAGTGTATACTCTGGCTACACCTTC.

This clone has a handful of counts. V is TRBV7-9 and J is TRBJ2-7; D might be TRBD2 (6 bases). Germline V lookup: CDR1 SEHNR, CDR2 FQNEAQ (reference sequence). With 5 bases removed from V and 13 bases from J, the gap between germline ends came to 21 bases. The CDR3 loop spans 13 amino acids. CDR3 coding DNA: TGTGCCAGCAGCGGGACTTCACACCGTCACGAATACTTC. Translation: CASSGTSHRHEYF.